This TCR beta chain was sequenced in a study of tumor-infiltrating lymphocytes in localized non-small cell lung cancer. Study-wide background: The cohort mixed smokers and never-smokers, several histologies, and some post-neoadjuvant-chemotherapy samples. Tumor tissue and non-adjacent uninvolved lung came from each patient.

Trimming pared 5 bases from V and 7 bases from J, leaving 11 bases between. The CDR3 has 13 residues. From germline, CDR1 is SGHTA and CDR2 FQGTGA. Regarding the study as a whole: No T-cell fraction difference was seen between IM1 and IM2 tumors. TCRbeta sequencing showed higher T cell infiltration in tumors than uninvolved lung.

As for this clone: Its antigen remains unidentified.

Sequencing was performed with immunoSEQ multiplex PCR; in TCRdb, only in-frame clones are kept and a portion is missing. Seen here are 13,000 or so clones, around 68% observed once, and the top ten hold roughly a tenth. The material sequenced was uninvolved lung tissue not adjacent to the tumor. V is TRBV7-3 and J is TRBJ2-2; D is unresolved. This receptor was taken from a human donor with non-small cell lung cancer. The CDR3 reads CASSLGFGGELFF. In DNA, the CDR3 is TGTGCCAGCAGCCTGGGGTTCGGCGGGGAGCTGTTTTTT.